This is a list of T cell receptor beta chains from one sample in a study of TIL therapy for anti-PD-1-resistant metastatic lung cancer. TCRdb's table, derived via immunoSEQ multiplex PCR, lists solely in-frame clones and lacks some. The table has under 7,500 clones, under 65% seen once. Sequencing used tumor tissue, obtained at baseline. Receptors originate from a person between 30 and 80 years old with non-small cell lung cancer. Both conserved end residues are part of each CDR3. The order of the fields is J gene, clone size, V gene, D gene, CDR3 DNA, CDR3 protein. D genes are given only for firm matches. Clone size is shown for a subset of rows, as once, few, many or a class of expanded clone.

TRBJ2-1,NA,TRBV7-9,TRBD2,TGTGCCAGTAGCGGGGGGATCGTTGCCAGGCTCTTC,CASSGGIVARLF
TRBJ2-7,few,TRBV12-3/TRBV12-4,NA,TGTGCCAGCAGTGGAGGGCCCTACGAGCAGTACTTC,CASSGGPYEQYF
TRBJ1-1,NA,TRBV6-5,NA,TGTGCCAGCAGTCCCCGACAGAGAATGAACACTGAAGCTTTCTTT,CASSPRQRMNTEAFF
TRBJ1-2,few,TRBV30,NA,TGTGCCTGGAACACAGGGAGTGGCTACACCTTC,CAWNTGSGYTF
TRBJ2-3,NA,TRBV20-1,NA,TGCAGTGCTCTCCCCACAGATACGCAGTATTTT,CSALPTDTQYF
TRBJ2-1,NA,TRBV11-2,TRBD2,TGTGCCAGCAGCTTAGATCGGGCGGGAGCGGGATATGAGCAGTTCTTC,CASSLDRAGAGYEQFF
TRBJ1-2,NA,TRBV23-1,NA,TGCGCCAGCGCCCAGGGGTCGGGCGGCTACACCTTC,CASAQGSGGYTF
TRBJ2-3,NA,TRBV6-5,TRBD2,TGTGCCAGCAATCAGGCGGGAGCCTCAGATACGCAGTATTTT,CASNQAGASDTQYF
TRBJ1-1,NA,TRBV18,NA,TGTGCCAGCTCACCGTCCGGGGGAAGTAGAGGTGAAGCTTTCTTT,CASSPSGGSRGEAFF
TRBJ2-3,NA,TRBV30,TRBD2,TGTGCCTGGAGTGTAGGGGCACTAGCGGATACGCAGTATTTT,CAWSVGALADTQYF
TRBJ1-3,few,TRBV2,NA,TGTGCCAGCACCGCACAGGGAACAACTGGAAACACCATATATTTT,CASTAQGTTGNTIYF
TRBJ1-2,NA,TRBV14,NA,TGTGCCAGCAGCCCAGAGGACCGCTATGGCTACACCTTC,CASSPEDRYGYTF
TRBJ2-5,NA,TRBV5-5,TRBD2,TGTGCCAGCAGCCCCGGGAGGACGGGAGCCTTTCGGGAGACCCAGTACTTC,CASSPGRTGAFRETQYF
TRBJ1-2,few,TRBV7-9,NA,TGTGCCAGCAGCCCCCGTCAGGTCCTCCTCTATGGCTACACCTTC,CASSPRQVLLYGYTF
TRBJ2-1,NA,TRBV7-7,TRBD2,TGTGCCAGCAGCCCGGGACTAGCGGGAGGGCCAAATGAGCAGTTCTTC,CASSPGLAGGPNEQFF